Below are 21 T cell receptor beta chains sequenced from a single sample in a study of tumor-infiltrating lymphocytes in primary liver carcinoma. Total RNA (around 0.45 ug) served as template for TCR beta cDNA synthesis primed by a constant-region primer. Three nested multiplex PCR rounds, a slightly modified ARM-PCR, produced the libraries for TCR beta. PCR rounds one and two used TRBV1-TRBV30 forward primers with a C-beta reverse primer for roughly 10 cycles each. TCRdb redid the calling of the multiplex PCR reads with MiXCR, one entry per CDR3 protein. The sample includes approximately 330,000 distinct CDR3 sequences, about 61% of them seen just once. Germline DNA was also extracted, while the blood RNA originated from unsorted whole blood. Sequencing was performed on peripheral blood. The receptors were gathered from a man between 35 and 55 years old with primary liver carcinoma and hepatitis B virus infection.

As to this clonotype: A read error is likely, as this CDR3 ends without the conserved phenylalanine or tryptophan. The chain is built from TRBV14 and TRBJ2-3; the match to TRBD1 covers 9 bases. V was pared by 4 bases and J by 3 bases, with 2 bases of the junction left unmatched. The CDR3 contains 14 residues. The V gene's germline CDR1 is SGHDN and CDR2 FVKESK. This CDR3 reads CASSPTGGTDTQYY. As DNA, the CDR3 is TGTGCCAGCAGCCCGACAGGGGGAACAGATACGCAGTATTAT.

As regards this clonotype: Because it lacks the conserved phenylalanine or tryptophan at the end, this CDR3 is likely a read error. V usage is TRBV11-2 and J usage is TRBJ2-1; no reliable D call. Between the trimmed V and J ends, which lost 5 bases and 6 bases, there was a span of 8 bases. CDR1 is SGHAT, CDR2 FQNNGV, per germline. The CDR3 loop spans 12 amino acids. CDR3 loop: CASSLPGNEQFL. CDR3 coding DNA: TGTGCCAGCAGCCTACCCGGCAATGAGCAGTTCCTC.

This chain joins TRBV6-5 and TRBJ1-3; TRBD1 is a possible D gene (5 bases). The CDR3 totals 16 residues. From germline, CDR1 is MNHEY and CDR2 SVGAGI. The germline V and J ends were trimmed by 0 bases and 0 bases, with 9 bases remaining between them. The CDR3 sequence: CASSYSWGNSGNTIYF. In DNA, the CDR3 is TGTGCCAGCAGTTACTCGTGGGGCAACTCTGGAAACACCATATATTTT.

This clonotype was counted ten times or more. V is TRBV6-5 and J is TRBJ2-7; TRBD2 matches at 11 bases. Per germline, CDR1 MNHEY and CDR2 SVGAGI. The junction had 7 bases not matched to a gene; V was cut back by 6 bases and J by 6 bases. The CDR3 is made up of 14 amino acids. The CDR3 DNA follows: TGTGCCAGCAGAACTAGCGGGAGAGGACCCGAGCAGTACTTC. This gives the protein CASRTSGRGPEQYF.

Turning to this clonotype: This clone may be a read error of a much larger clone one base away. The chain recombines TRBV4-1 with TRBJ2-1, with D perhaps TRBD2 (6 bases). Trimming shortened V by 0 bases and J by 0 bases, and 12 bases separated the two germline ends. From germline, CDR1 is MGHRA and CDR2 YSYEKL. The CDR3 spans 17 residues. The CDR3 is CASSQDPSGDSYNEQFF. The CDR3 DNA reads TGCGCCAGCAGCCAAGATCCTTCGGGAGACTCCTACAATGAGCAGTTCTTC.

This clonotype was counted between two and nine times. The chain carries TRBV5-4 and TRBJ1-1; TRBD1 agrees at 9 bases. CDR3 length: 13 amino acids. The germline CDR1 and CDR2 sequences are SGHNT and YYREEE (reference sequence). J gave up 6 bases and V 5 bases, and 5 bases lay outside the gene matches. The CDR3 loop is CASRLQGASEAFF. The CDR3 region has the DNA TGTGCCAGCAGACTACAGGGGGCTTCTGAAGCTTTCTTT.

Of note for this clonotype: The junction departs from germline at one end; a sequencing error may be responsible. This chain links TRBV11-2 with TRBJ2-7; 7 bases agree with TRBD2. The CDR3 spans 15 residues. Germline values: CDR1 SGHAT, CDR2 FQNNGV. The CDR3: CASSGRETVSYEQCF. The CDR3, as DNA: TGTGCCAGCTCAGGGAGGGAGACAGTTTCCTACGAGCAGTGCTTC.

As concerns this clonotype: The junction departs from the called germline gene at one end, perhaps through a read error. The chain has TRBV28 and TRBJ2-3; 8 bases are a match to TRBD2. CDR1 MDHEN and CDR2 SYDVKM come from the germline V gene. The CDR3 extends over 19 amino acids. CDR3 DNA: TGCGCCAGCAGTCCTAGTTCTCGCGGGAGGAGGTATGGTGCAGATACGCAGTATTTT. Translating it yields CASSPSSRGRRYGADTQYF.

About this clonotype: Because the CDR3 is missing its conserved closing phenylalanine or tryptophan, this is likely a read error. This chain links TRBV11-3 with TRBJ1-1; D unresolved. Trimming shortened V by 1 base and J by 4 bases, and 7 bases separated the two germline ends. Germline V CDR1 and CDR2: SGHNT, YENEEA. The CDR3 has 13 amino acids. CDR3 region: CASSLVLGTEAFL. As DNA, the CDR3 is TGTGCCAGCAGCTTAGTATTGGGCACTGAAGCTTTCCTT.

The CDR3 sequence is CSVEGTPSLTEAFF. CDR3 in DNA: TGCAGCGTTGAGGGGACGCCGTCCTTGACTGAAGCTTTCTTT. The chain employs TRBV29-1 and TRBJ1-1; D is possibly TRBD1 (5 bases). Trimming removed 3 bases at V and 5 bases at J, with 16 bases between. This CDR3 is 14 amino acids long. CDR1 is SQVTM and CDR2 is ANQGSEA in the germline V gene.

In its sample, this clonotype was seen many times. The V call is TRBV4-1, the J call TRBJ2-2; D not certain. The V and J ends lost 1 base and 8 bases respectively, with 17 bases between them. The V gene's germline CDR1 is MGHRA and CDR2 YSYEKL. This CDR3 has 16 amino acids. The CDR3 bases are TGCGCCAGCAGCCAAGGGACCACACGTCCTGGTGGGGAGCTGTTTTTT. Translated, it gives CASSQGTTRPGGELFF.

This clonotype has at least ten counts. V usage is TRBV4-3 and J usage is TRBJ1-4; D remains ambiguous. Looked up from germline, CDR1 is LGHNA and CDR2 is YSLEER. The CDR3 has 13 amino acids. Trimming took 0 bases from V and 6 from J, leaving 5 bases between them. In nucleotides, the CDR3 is TGCGCCAGCAGCCAAGATAGGGATGAAAAACTGTTTTTT. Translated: CASSQDRDEKLFF.

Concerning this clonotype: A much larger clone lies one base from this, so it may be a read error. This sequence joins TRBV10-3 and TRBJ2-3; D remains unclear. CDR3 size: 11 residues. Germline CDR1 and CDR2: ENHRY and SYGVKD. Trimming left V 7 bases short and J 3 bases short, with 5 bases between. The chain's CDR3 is CAIMGTDTQYF. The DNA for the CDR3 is TGTGCCATCATGGGAACAGATACGCAGTATTTT.

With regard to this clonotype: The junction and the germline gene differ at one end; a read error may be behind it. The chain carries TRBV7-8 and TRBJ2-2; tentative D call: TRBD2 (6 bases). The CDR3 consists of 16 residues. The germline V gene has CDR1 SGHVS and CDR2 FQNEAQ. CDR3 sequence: CACSFSVNLNTRELFF. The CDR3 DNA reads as TGTGCCTGCAGCTTCAGCGTGAACCTTAACACCCGGGAGTTGTTTTTT.

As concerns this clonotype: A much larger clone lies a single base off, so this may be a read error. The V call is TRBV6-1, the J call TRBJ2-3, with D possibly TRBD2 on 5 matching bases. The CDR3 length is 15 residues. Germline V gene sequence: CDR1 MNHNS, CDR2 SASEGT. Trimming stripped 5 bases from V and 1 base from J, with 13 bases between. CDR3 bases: TGTGCCAGCAGTTACTCGAGGGAAGGCACAGATACGCAGTATTTT. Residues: CASSYSREGTDTQYF.

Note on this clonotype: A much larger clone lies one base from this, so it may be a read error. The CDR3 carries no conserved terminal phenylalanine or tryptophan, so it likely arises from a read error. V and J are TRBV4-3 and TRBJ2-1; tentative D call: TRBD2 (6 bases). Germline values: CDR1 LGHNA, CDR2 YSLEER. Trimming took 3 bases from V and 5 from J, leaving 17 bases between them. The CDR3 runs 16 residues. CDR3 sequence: CASSQVGGGKNNEQFS. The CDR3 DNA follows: TGCGCCAGCAGCCAGGTGGGTGGCGGGAAAAACAATGAGCAGTTCTCC.

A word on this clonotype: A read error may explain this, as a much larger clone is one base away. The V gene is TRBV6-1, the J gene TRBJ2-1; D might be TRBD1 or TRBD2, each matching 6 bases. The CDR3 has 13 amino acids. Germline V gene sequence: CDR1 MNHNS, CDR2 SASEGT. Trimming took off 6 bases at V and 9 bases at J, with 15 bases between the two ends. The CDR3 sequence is CASRPRGAREQFF. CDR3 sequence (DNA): TGTGCCAGCAGGCCGAGGGGGGCCCGTGAGCAGTTCTTC.

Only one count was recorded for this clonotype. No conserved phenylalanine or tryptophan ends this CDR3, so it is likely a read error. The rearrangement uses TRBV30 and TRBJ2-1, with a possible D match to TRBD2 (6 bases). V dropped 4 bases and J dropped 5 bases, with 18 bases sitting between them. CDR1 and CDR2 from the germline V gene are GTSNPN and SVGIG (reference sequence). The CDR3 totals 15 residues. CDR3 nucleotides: TGTGCCTGGACAAACGGAGGGGCTATGGACAATGAGCAGTTCTCC. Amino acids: CAWTNGGAMDNEQFS.

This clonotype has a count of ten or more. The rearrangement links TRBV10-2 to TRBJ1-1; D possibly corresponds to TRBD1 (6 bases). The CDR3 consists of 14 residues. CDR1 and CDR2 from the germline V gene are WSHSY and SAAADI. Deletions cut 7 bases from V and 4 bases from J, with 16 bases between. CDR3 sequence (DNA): TGCGCCAGCATTGACAGGAGGAGGAGCACTGAAGCTTTCTTT. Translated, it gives CASIDRRRSTEAFF.

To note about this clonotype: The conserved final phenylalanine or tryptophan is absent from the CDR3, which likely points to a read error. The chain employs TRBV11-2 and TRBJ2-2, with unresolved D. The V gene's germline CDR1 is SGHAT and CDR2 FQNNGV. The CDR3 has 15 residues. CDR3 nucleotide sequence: TGTGCCAGCAGCCTATTGTTTGCGAACACAGGGGAGCTGTTTTTA. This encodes CASSLLFANTGELFL.

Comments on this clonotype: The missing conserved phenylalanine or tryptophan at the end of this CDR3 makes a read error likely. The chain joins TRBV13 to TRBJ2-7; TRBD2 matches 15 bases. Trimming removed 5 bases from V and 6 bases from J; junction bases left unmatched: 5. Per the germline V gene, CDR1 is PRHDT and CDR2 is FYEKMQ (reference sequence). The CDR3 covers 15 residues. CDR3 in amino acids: CASSPGLAGGVEQYY. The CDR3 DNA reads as TGTGCCAGCAGCCCCGGACTAGCGGGAGGGGTCGAGCAGTACTAC.